The next 21 T cell receptor beta chains were all read from a single sample in a study of T cells after posttransplantation cyclophosphamide. Treatment was busulfan-fludarabine conditioning, a marrow graft, and cyclophosphamide on days +3 and +4. Profiling relied on immunoSEQ multiplex PCR, and the TCRdb table lists in-frame clones only, not all of them. Of some 10,000 clones in the sample, around nine tenths were seen once. This material consisted of CD4+ T cells sorted from PBMCs, taken after allogeneic stem cell transplant with posttransplant cyclophosphamide. These receptors all stem from a young adult male patient who received an allogeneic stem cell transplant from a related donor, was CMV-positive, and had acute GVHD only. Some T cells may be transferred from the graft donor.

The V call is TRBV2, the J call TRBJ1-5; a weak D match, TRBD1 (6 bases). CDR3 length: 15 amino acids. Trimming pared 4 bases from V and 1 base from J, leaving 11 bases between. Germline loops: CDR1 SNHLY, CDR2 FYNNEI. The CDR3 bases are TGTGCCAGCAGTGTGATTAGGGGGAGCAATCAGCCCCAGCATTTT. Translating gives CASSVIRGSNQPQHF.

The J gene is TRBJ1-3, the V gene TRBV10-1; tentatively, D is TRBD1 (6 bases). CDR1 is WNHNN and CDR2 is SYGVQD in the germline V gene (reference sequence). V gave up 3 bases and J gave up 0 bases, with 12 bases separating them. The CDR3 has 16 amino acids. This chain's CDR3 is CASSDQGYISGNTIYF. CDR3 coding DNA: TGCGCCAGCAGTGACCAGGGGTATATCTCTGGAAACACCATATATTTT.

The J gene is TRBJ1-5, the V gene TRBV7-2; TRBD1 might be the D (6 bases). The V gene's germline CDR1 is SGHTA and CDR2 FQGNSA. V was shortened by 5 bases and J by 4 bases, with 12 bases between the two germline ends. This CDR3 comprises 14 residues. The DNA for the CDR3 is TGTGCCAGCAGCCCTCAAACAGGGAATCAGCCCCAGCATTTT. This codes for CASSPQTGNQPQHF.

V usage is TRBV6-5 and J usage is TRBJ1-1; no firm D call. This CDR3 spans 14 amino acids. V gave up 0 bases and J gave up 1 base, with 6 bases separating them. The germline V gene encodes CDR1 MNHEY and CDR2 SVGAGI. In nucleotides, the CDR3 is TGTGCCAGCAGTTACTCGGCCCGGAACACTGAAGCTTTCTTT. Translated: CASSYSARNTEAFF.

The CDR3 protein is CASSLERLYGYTF. The CDR3 DNA reads TGTGCCAGCAGCTTAGAGAGGCTCTATGGCTACACCTTC. The V gene is TRBV7-2, the J gene TRBJ1-2; D remains unclear. Germline assignment: CDR1 SGHTA and CDR2 FQGNSA. The CDR3 is 13 amino acids. V lost 1 base to trimming and J lost 4 bases, with 7 bases between them.

CDR3 protein: CASSSTGIRSTDTQYF. The CDR3 DNA follows: TGTGCCAGCAGCTCGACAGGTATTCGGAGCACAGATACGCAGTATTTT. V gene TRBV5-6 combines with J gene TRBJ2-3, with D maybe TRBD1 (6 bases). Germline assignment: CDR1 SGHDT and CDR2 YYEEEE. Trimming left V 3 bases short and J 0 bases short, with 14 bases between. The CDR3 has 16 amino acids.

This chain connects TRBV27 to TRBJ1-2; D remains ambiguous. The germline V gene has CDR1 MNHEY and CDR2 SMNVEV (reference sequence). The ends were cut back, 2 bases at V and 2 bases at J, with 12 bases in the middle. The CDR3 has 15 amino acids. As DNA, the CDR3 is TGTGCCAGCAGTTTAAGCCATCTGTCCAACTATGGCTACACCTTC. This encodes CASSLSHLSNYGYTF.

The chain has TRBV5-1 and TRBJ2-3; D remains ambiguous. Per germline, CDR1 SGHRS and CDR2 YFSETQ. This CDR3 is built from 15 residues. V lost 1 base and J 2 bases, leaving 11 bases between the germline ends. CDR3 sequence reads: CASSLSVTDTDTQYF. The CDR3 DNA sequence: TGCGCCAGCAGCTTGTCGGTTACTGACACAGATACGCAGTATTTT.

This clone was recorded only once. This chain uses TRBV4-3 with TRBJ2-5, with 8 nucleotides matching TRBD1. Per the germline V gene, CDR1 is LGHNA and CDR2 is YSLEER. V dropped 4 bases and J dropped 5; count of bases not matched to a gene: 9. The CDR3 consists of 15 residues. The CDR3 region has the DNA TGCGCCAGCAGCCCCCAGGGGGCCGGAGGGGAGACCCAGTACTTC. Protein: CASSPQGAGGETQYF.

This chain connects TRBV5-8 to TRBJ2-7; 7 bases fit TRBD1. Trimming at V came to 5 bases and at J to 4 bases, leaving 9 bases not matched to a gene. CDR1 is SGHTS, CDR2 YDEGEE, per germline. This CDR3 comprises 14 residues. Written as DNA, the CDR3 is TGTGCCAGCAGACCCCGGGACAGATCGTACGAGCAGTACTTC. It translates to CASRPRDRSYEQYF.

V and J are TRBV18 and TRBJ2-3, with D possibly matching TRBD2 (5 bases). The germline V gene has CDR1 KGHSH and CDR2 LQKENI. The CDR3 covers 16 residues. Trimming took 3 bases from V and 6 from J, leaving 19 bases between them. CDR3 region: CASSPDLGPSGDTQYF. CDR3 coding DNA: TGTGCCAGCTCACCTGATTTGGGCCCGTCGGGGGATACGCAGTATTTT. Filled out from reference TRBV18 and TRBJ2-3, the complete variable domain reads NAGVMQNPRHLVRRRGQEARLRCSPMKGHSHVYWYRQLPEEGLKFMVYLQKENIIDESGMPKERFSAEFPKEGPSILRIQQVVRGDSAAYFCASSPDLGPSGDTQYFGPGTRLTVL.

This clone was seen a single time. The rearrangement uses TRBV10-1 and TRBJ2-7, with 7 positions matching TRBD1. Losses at the gene ends were 2 bases for V and 5 bases for J; bases not matched to a gene: 6. The CDR3 has 14 residues. Per germline, CDR1 WNHNN and CDR2 SYGVQD (reference sequence). CDR3 in DNA: TGCGCCAGCAGTGAGCCAGGGGGATACCACGAGCAGTACTTC. Amino acids: CASSEPGGYHEQYF.

The V call is TRBV29-1, the J call TRBJ1-5; 7 bases line up with TRBD1. This CDR3 region has 12 residues. Germline assignment: CDR1 SQVTM and CDR2 ANQGSEA. V gave up 7 bases and J gave up 4 bases; unmatched junction bases: 4. In DNA form, the CDR3 reads TGCAGCGCCCGGGACAGAAATCAGCCCCAGCATTTT. It yields the protein CSARDRNQPQHF.

There are a few counts of this clone. The rearrangement uses TRBV9 and TRBJ1-3; D may be TRBD1 (5 bases). CDR1 is SGDLS, CDR2 YYNGEE, per germline. Between the trimmed V and J ends, which lost 3 bases and 3 bases, there was a span of 10 bases. The length of the CDR3 is 14 residues. The CDR3 DNA reads TGTGCCAGCAGCGGCGGGACTTATGGAAACACCATATATTTT. Translated, it gives CASSGGTYGNTIYF.

The chain joins TRBV19 to TRBJ1-6; the D is unclear. Trimming removed 5 bases at V and 7 bases at J, with 15 bases between. CDR3 length: 15 amino acids. Per germline, CDR1 LNHDA and CDR2 SQIVND (reference sequence). The CDR3 sequence is CASSPGSRRNSPLHF. For the CDR3, the DNA is TGTGCCAGTAGTCCCGGGTCGAGGAGGAATTCACCCCTCCACTTT.

V is TRBV7-2 and J is TRBJ2-5, with D tentatively TRBD2 (6 bases). Germline V gives CDR1 SGHTA, CDR2 FQGNSA. CDR3 length: 15 amino acids. V lost 2 bases to trimming and J lost 5 bases, with 15 bases between them. In DNA, the CDR3 is TGTGCCAGCAGCTTAATTGGCGGGGCGGGGGAGACCCAGTACTTC. This gives the protein CASSLIGGAGETQYF.

The V and J genes are TRBV6-1 and TRBJ1-4; D uncertain. The CDR3 runs 13 residues. The V end lost 2 bases, the J end lost 8 bases, and 9 bases lay between the germline ends. Per germline, CDR1 MNHNS and CDR2 SASEGT. The CDR3 DNA follows: TGTGCCAGCAGTGAATCTGGGAGGGAAAAACTGTTTTTT. Translated, it gives CASSESGREKLFF.

The V call is TRBV5-4, the J call TRBJ2-5, with TRBD2 matching over 8 bases. The CDR3 covers 16 residues. V dropped 1 base and J dropped 5; count of bases not matched to a gene: 10. CDR1 is SGHNT and CDR2 is YYREEE in the germline V gene (reference sequence). In DNA, the CDR3 is TGTGCCAGCAGCTTGTCTGGGGCGGGGGGTAGGGAGACCCAGTACTTC. Amino acids: CASSLSGAGGRETQYF. The variable domain in full, completed from reference TRBV5-4 and TRBJ2-5, reads ETGVTQSPTHLIKTRGQQVTLRCSSQSGHNTVSWYQQALGQGPQFIFQYYREEENGRGNFPPRFSGLQFPNYSSELNVNALELDDSALYLCASSLSGAGGRETQYFGPGTRLLVL.

The rearrangement joins TRBV29-1 to TRBJ1-1; D not certain. Germline-derived CDR1 and CDR2 are SQVTM and ANQGSEA. V dropped 4 bases and J dropped 1 base, with 10 bases sitting between them. CDR3 length: 13 amino acids. CDR3 sequence: CSVVYRRNTEAFF. The CDR3 bases are TGCAGCGTTGTGTACAGAAGGAACACTGAAGCTTTCTTT.

V is TRBV28 and J is TRBJ1-5; TRBD1 aligns across 9 bases. With 4 bases clipped from V and 4 bases from J, the junction kept 5 bases outside the gene matches. This CDR3 has 15 amino acids. CDR1 and CDR2 from the germline V gene are MDHEN and SYDVKM. The CDR3 nucleotides are TGTGCCAGCAGTTCGGGACAGGGTGGGAATCAGCCCCAGCATTTT. Translated, it gives CASSSGQGGNQPQHF.

J is TRBJ2-5 and V is TRBV4-3; TRBD1 is a possible D gene (5 bases). CDR1 LGHNA and CDR2 YSLEER come from the germline V gene. V was shortened by 0 bases and J by 10 bases, with 18 bases between the two germline ends. This CDR3 contains 15 residues. The CDR3, as DNA: TGCGCCAGCAGCCAAGACGGGCTAGGTAGAGACAGCCAGTACTTC. Its protein product is CASSQDGLGRDSQYF.